This T cell receptor beta chain was sequenced in a study of CD8+CD57+ T cells in acquired aplastic anemia. Whole-study context: Each DNA sample taken from sorted CD4+ and CD8+ cells came to approximately 3 ug on average.

Findings of the study overall: Statistical testing detected no significant gap in CD8+ Simpson's diversity between patients and controls. Patients and controls shared 25 to 35 CD8+ CDR3 sequences, highly expressed in patients.

The junction had 21 bases not matched to a gene; V was cut back by 6 bases and J by 9 bases. Germline V gene data show CDR1 as DFQATT and CDR2 as SNEGSKA (reference sequence). This CDR3 is built from 18 residues. Genomic DNA served as template for TCR beta VDJ and CDR3 profiling. In TCRdb, the reads were re-called with MiXCR into one record per CDR3 protein. Among about 190,000 distinct CDR3 sequences, roughly half were seen once, and the ten largest hold approximately 15%. In this sample, this clonotype turned up many times. What it binds is unknown. The chain combines TRBV20-1 with TRBJ2-1; 12 bases are shared with TRBD1. Sequencing was carried out using sorted CD4+, CD8+, or CD8+CD57+ T cells (not recorded which) from PBMCs. The clonotype originates from a human donor in good health, serving as a control. CDR3 DNA: TGCAGTGCCCCACCGGGACAGGGGGCGGGGGGGTGGCGGGGTGAGCAGTTCTTC. Translating gives CSAPPGQGAGGWRGEQFF.